Following are 4 T cell receptor beta chains from one sample sequenced in a study of OX40 agonist ivuxolimab in advanced cancers. The table came from immunoSEQ multiplex PCR; TCRdb's copy has only in-frame clones and leaves some out. The sample records 74,000 or so clones, 70% to 90% being singletons. The specimen was CD4+ or CD8+ T cells sorted from blood, collected in a trial of the OX40 agonist ivuxolimab. These receptors all come from an adult with an advanced solid tumor such as melanoma, head and neck, liver or kidney cancer.

The chain couples TRBV5-6 to TRBJ2-1; either TRBD1 or TRBD2 may fit D (7 bases each). Germline loops: CDR1 SGHDT, CDR2 YYEEEE. V gave up 1 base and J gave up 8 bases, with 22 bases separating them. The CDR3 sequence is 17 residues long. The CDR3 loop reads CASSLLSGEGASDEQFF. The CDR3 DNA is TGTGCCAGCAGCTTGCTGTCCGGGGAGGGGGCTAGTGATGAGCAGTTCTTC.

The rearrangement joins TRBV7-2 to TRBJ1-3, with D maybe TRBD1 (6 bases). This CDR3 is built from 14 residues. V was cut by 4 bases and J by 4 bases, with 11 bases left in between. Per germline, CDR1 SGHTA and CDR2 FQGNSA. CDR3 sequence: CASSSGHIGNTIYF. CDR3 bases: TGTGCCAGCAGCTCGGGACACATCGGAAACACCATATATTTT. Based on the CDR3 plus reference TRBV7-2 and TRBJ1-3, the full variable domain is GAGVSQSPSNKVTEKGKDVELRCDPISGHTALYWYRQSLGQGLEFLIYFQGNSAPDKSGLPSDRFSAERTGGSVSTLTIQRTQQEDSAVYLCASSSGHIGNTIYFGEGSWLTVV.

The V call is TRBV11-2, the J call TRBJ2-7; TRBD2 matches at 7 bases. The CDR3 covers 16 residues. V trimming: 5 bases; J trimming: 3 bases; junction bases outside the gene matches: 13. Germline V gene sequence: CDR1 SGHAT, CDR2 FQNNGV. The CDR3 DNA is TGTGCCAGCAGCCCCCCAGAGGGCGGGAGAGGCTACGAGCAGTACTTC. Its translation: CASSPPEGGRGYEQYF.

This chain uses TRBV6-6 with TRBJ1-2, with D unclear. V shed 5 bases and J shed 1 base, with 8 bases lying between them. The length of the CDR3 is 13 residues. Germline loops: CDR1 MNHNY, CDR2 SVGAGI (reference sequence). The CDR3 nucleotides read TGTGCCAGCAGTCCCAAGGTTAACTATGGCTACACCTTC. It is translated as CASSPKVNYGYTF.